These 25 T cell receptor beta chains originate from one sample sequenced in a study of T cell repertoires in cytomegalovirus infection. Using its own MiXCR run on the reads, TCRdb lists one record per CDR3 protein. The table has hundreds of thousands of distinct CDR3 sequences, about 33% seen once. Material: PBMCs. The source is a human donor in good health (CMV status not recorded). Some clones in this sample may be carry-over from other donors' samples.

This clonotype was picked up many times. The chain carries TRBV11-2 and TRBJ2-7; perhaps TRBD2 as D (6 bases). The ends were cut back, 4 bases at V and 0 bases at J, with 13 bases in the middle. CDR1 SGHAT and CDR2 FQNNGV come from the germline V gene. The CDR3 is 15 amino acids. In DNA form, the CDR3 reads TGTGCCAGCAGCTCGGGACTGCAGAGCTCCTACGAGCAGTACTTC. Translation gives CASSSGLQSSYEQYF. Full variable domain (remainder filled in from reference TRBV11-2 and TRBJ2-7): EAGVAQSPRYKIIEKRQSVAFWCNPISGHATLYWYQQILGQGPKLLIQFQNNGVVDDSQLPKDRFSAERLKGVDSTLKIQPAKLEDSAVYLCASSSGLQSSYEQYFGPGTRLTVT.

This clonotype occurred many times. This chain joins TRBV7-7 and TRBJ2-3; D possibly uses TRBD1 or TRBD2 (5 bases each). V was shortened by 5 bases and J by 1 base, with 13 bases between the two germline ends. This CDR3 has 15 residues. CDR1 SSHAT and CDR2 FNYEAQ come from the germline V gene (reference sequence). The CDR3 protein is CASSLRDGGTDTQYF. CDR3 nucleotides: TGTGCCAGCAGCCTCCGGGACGGGGGCACAGATACGCAGTATTTT.

V is TRBV2 and J is TRBJ2-1, with 10 bases fitting TRBD2. The CDR3 has 18 amino acids. V shed 7 bases, J shed 8 bases, and the junction held 20 bases outside the gene matches. The V gene's germline CDR1 is SNHLY and CDR2 FYNNEI. CDR3: CASTREKSGGAVFYEQFF. CDR3 sequence (DNA): TGTGCCAGCACCCGAGAGAAGAGCGGGGGGGCGGTGTTCTATGAGCAGTTCTTC.

This clonotype was counted ten times or more. The rearrangement joins TRBV7-2 to TRBJ1-6; D is undetermined. Deletions cut 1 base from V and 6 bases from J, with 13 bases between. The CDR3 runs to 16 residues. The germline gives CDR1 SGHTA, CDR2 FQGNSA. The CDR3 sequence: CASSLERISFNSPLHF. Written as DNA, the CDR3 is TGTGCCAGCAGCTTAGAAAGGATAAGCTTTAATTCACCCCTCCACTTT.

The chain joins TRBV5-1 to TRBJ2-7; 7 positions match TRBD2. Per germline, CDR1 SGHRS and CDR2 YFSETQ. V shed 4 bases and J 2 bases; nucleotides not matched to a gene: 9. The CDR3 is 15 amino acids. CDR3: CASSPPGLDTYEQYF. The CDR3 DNA is TGCGCCAGCAGCCCCCCCGGACTAGATACCTACGAGCAGTACTTC.

The V gene is TRBV7-9, the J gene TRBJ2-1; 12 bases fit TRBD2. Germline CDR1 is SEHNR and CDR2 is FQNEAQ (reference sequence). V was clipped by 5 bases and J by 8 bases; unmatched bases: 22. This CDR3 spans 20 amino acids. DNA for the CDR3: TGTGCCAGCAGCCCCCGCGAGGGGTCTCCTAGCGGGGGGGCCAGGTATGAGCAGTTCTTC. It yields the protein CASSPREGSPSGGARYEQFF.

Details on this clonotype: At one end, the junction sequence differs from germline, possibly due to a read error. This chain links TRBV6-5 with TRBJ1-1, with no clear D. The CDR3 runs 12 residues. The germline CDR1 and CDR2 sequences are MNHEY and SVGAGI. The CDR3 DNA is TGTTCCAGCAGTTACTCCGGCACTGAAGCTTTCTTT. This gives the protein CSSSYSGTEAFF.

This clonotype came up a few times. The chain is built from TRBV28 and TRBJ2-1, with unresolved D. Trimming removed 5 bases at V and 1 base at J, with 12 bases between. The V gene's germline CDR1 is MDHEN and CDR2 SYDVKM. This CDR3 is built from 15 residues. The CDR3: CASSLDEFSYNEQFF. CDR3 coding DNA: TGTGCCAGCAGTCTAGACGAATTTTCCTACAATGAGCAGTTCTTC.

In this sample, this clonotype turned up a few times. V gene TRBV7-3 combines with J gene TRBJ1-1, with D maybe TRBD1 (5 bases). V was clipped by 5 bases and J by 5 bases, with 18 bases between them. The CDR3 loop spans 15 amino acids. The germline CDR1 and CDR2 sequences are SGHTA and FQGTGA. The CDR3 protein is CASSPKVGGGTEAFF. CDR3 DNA: TGTGCCAGCAGCCCCAAGGTGGGGGGAGGGACTGAAGCTTTCTTT.

V and J are TRBV20-1 and TRBJ2-3; 12 nucleotides match TRBD2. V lost 0 bases, J lost 6 bases, and 10 bases stayed unmatched. The CDR3 extends over 17 amino acids. The germline V gene has CDR1 DFQATT and CDR2 SNEGSKA (reference sequence). The DNA for the CDR3 is TGCAGTGCTAGAGAAATCACTAGCGGGGGGCTGGGGGATACGCAGTATTTT. This encodes CSAREITSGGLGDTQYF.

This clonotype was seen a few times. This chain uses TRBV10-1 with TRBJ2-5; TRBD2 is a possible D gene (5 bases). CDR1 is WNHNN, CDR2 SYGVQD, per germline (reference sequence). V gave up 2 bases and J gave up 1 base, with 11 bases separating them. CDR3 length: 15 residues. CDR3 region: CASSEGLHFQETQYF. Written as DNA, the CDR3 is TGCGCCAGCAGTGAGGGACTTCACTTCCAAGAGACCCAGTACTTC.

This chain connects TRBV29-1 to TRBJ1-2; 10 bases align to TRBD1. The V and J ends lost 4 bases and 5 bases, in that order; junction bases with no gene match: 10. CDR1 and CDR2 (germline): SQVTM, ANQGSEA. The CDR3 loop spans 15 amino acids. Here the CDR3 reads CSVVPGQGVDYGYTF. CDR3 DNA sequence: TGCAGCGTTGTACCAGGACAGGGGGTGGATTATGGCTACACCTTC.

To note about this clonotype: Its ends do not fully match the called genes, so a read error is possible. CDR3 coding DNA: TGTGCTAGCAGCGCAGGGACTAGCGGGTCTTTCACAGATACGCAGTATTTT. As protein: CASSAGTSGSFTDTQYF. This chain links TRBV7-7 with TRBJ2-3; 12 bases are shared with TRBD2. The CDR3 length is 17 residues. Per germline, CDR1 SSHAT and CDR2 FNYEAQ (reference sequence).

V is TRBV6-1 and J is TRBJ2-5; D is unresolved. Germline assignment: CDR1 MNHNS and CDR2 SASEGT. CDR3 size: 13 residues. V was clipped by 5 bases and J by 1 base, with 8 bases between them. The CDR3 DNA is TGTGCCAGCAGTAAATACTCCCAAGAGACCCAGTACTTC. Protein: CASSKYSQETQYF.

This clonotype was picked up many times. The CDR3 sequence is CASSRGTGVNTEAFF. DNA of the CDR3: TGTGCCAGCAGTAGAGGGACAGGGGTCAACACTGAAGCTTTCTTT. V is TRBV12-3 or TRBV12-4 and J is TRBJ1-1, with 10 bases identical to TRBD1. The CDR3 runs to 15 residues. Trimming cost V 5 bases and J 2 bases; bases outside gene matches: 5.

The rearrangement links TRBV5-4 to TRBJ2-2; 10 bases match TRBD1. Germline lookup yields CDR1 SGHNT and CDR2 YYREEE (reference sequence). After removal of 3 bases from V and 8 bases from J, the junction contained 4 bases not matched to a gene. The CDR3 runs 14 residues. Written as DNA, the CDR3 is TGTGCCAGCAGCTCGGGACAGGGGAAGGGGGAGCTGTTTTTT. This codes for CASSSGQGKGELFF.

This clonotype was picked up a small number of times. The chain couples TRBV28 to TRBJ2-7, with D uncertain. In germline, CDR1 is MDHEN, CDR2 SYDVKM. Deletions cut 2 bases from V and 2 bases from J, with 7 bases between. This CDR3 comprises 13 residues. CDR3 DNA sequence: TGTGCCAGCAGTTTAAGAGAGCCCTACGAGCAGTACTTC. The encoded protein is CASSLREPYEQYF.

This chain joins TRBV7-4 and TRBJ1-1; D remains unclear. This CDR3 is built from 15 residues. In germline, CDR1 is SGHVT, CDR2 SQSDAQ. The ends were cut back, 4 bases at V and 0 bases at J, with 12 bases in the middle. CDR3: CASSSILSVNTEAFF. For the CDR3, the DNA is TGTGCCAGCAGCTCCATATTGTCCGTGAACACTGAAGCTTTCTTT.

Points on this clonotype: A clone one base away is much larger, so this may be a read error. This rearrangement joins TRBV7-3 to TRBJ1-3; the D gene is possibly TRBD1 (6 bases). The CDR3 covers 15 residues. Looked up from germline, CDR1 is SGHTA and CDR2 is FQGTGA. The CDR3 is CSSSSTGISGNTIYF. As DNA, the CDR3 is TGTTCCAGCAGCTCGACAGGAATCTCTGGAAACACCATATATTTT.

The chain links TRBV2 to TRBJ1-4; D unclear. V was pared by 7 bases and J by 0 bases, with 12 bases between. The CDR3 spans 15 residues. Germline V gene data show CDR1 as SNHLY and CDR2 as FYNNEI. The CDR3 nucleotides are TGTGCCAGCAACCGAGGGCCGGCAACTAATGAAAAACTGTTTTTT. Its protein is CASNRGPATNEKLFF.

This clonotype was found a few times. The V and J genes are TRBV6-1 and TRBJ2-7; D perhaps matches TRBD1 (5 bases). The V and J ends lost 5 bases and 3 bases respectively, with 11 bases between them. This CDR3 comprises 13 residues. The germline gives CDR1 MNHNS, CDR2 SASEGT. This chain's CDR3 is CASSQGGNYEQYF. CDR3 nucleotide sequence: TGTGCCAGCAGTCAGGGCGGAAACTACGAGCAGTACTTC.

Regarding this clonotype: A much more abundant neighbour one base away suggests this may be a read error. The conserved final phenylalanine or tryptophan is absent from the CDR3, which likely points to a read error. The chain is built from TRBV7-8 and TRBJ1-5, with no clear D. V gave up 4 bases and J gave up 0 bases, with 10 bases separating them. In germline, CDR1 is SGHVS, CDR2 FQNEAQ. This CDR3 contains 15 residues. CDR3 amino acids: CASSSPVDSNQPQHL. The DNA of the CDR3 is TGTGCCAGCAGCTCCCCGGTAGATAGCAATCAGCCCCAGCATCTT.

This clonotype was found a few times. The chain couples TRBV5-8 to TRBJ2-3, with D unresolved. CDR1 is SGHTS, CDR2 YDEGEE, per germline. CDR3 length equals 13 residues. V was trimmed by 5 bases and J by 4 bases, leaving 11 bases between them. In DNA, the CDR3 is TGTGCCAGCAGTCTGGACGCGGCAGATACGCAGTATTTT. It codes for CASSLDAADTQYF.

About this clonotype: Germline and junction disagree at one end, which may indicate a read error. The chain uses TRBV4-1 and TRBJ2-5; D possibly matches TRBD1 or TRBD2 (5 bases each). Germline values: CDR1 MGHRA, CDR2 YSYEKL. This CDR3 is built from 13 residues. CDR3 coding DNA: TGCGCCAGCAGCCTCCCAAGGGGAGAGACCCAGAACTTC. This sequence encodes CASSLPRGETQNF.

The chain couples TRBV11-2 to TRBJ2-3, with 8 positions matching TRBD2. With 2 bases clipped from V and 1 base from J, the junction kept 20 bases outside the gene matches. The germline CDR1 and CDR2 sequences are SGHAT and FQNNGV. The CDR3 runs to 21 residues. CDR3 amino acids: CASSLTSGQRGTSRRTDTQYF. In DNA, the CDR3 is TGTGCCAGCAGCTTAACCTCTGGACAGCGGGGGACTTCACGACGCACAGATACGCAGTATTTT.